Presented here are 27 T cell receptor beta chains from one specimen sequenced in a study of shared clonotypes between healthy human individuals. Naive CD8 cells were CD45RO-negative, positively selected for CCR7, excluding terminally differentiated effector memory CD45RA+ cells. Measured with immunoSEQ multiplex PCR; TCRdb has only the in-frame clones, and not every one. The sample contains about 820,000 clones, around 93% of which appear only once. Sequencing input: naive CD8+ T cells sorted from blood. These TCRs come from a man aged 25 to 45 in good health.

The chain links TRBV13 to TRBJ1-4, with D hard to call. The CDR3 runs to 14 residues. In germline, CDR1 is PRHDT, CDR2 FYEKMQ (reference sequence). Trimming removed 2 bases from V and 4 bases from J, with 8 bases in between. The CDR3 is CASSLRAGNEKLFF. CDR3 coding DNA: TGTGCCAGCAGCTTAAGGGCCGGTAATGAAAAACTGTTTTTT.

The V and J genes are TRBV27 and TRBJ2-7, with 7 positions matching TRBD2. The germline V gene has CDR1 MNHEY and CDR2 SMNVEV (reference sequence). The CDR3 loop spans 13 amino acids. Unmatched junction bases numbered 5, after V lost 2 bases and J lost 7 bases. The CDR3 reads CASSLRLAREQYF. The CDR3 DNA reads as TGTGCCAGCAGTTTAAGACTAGCTCGAGAGCAGTACTTC.

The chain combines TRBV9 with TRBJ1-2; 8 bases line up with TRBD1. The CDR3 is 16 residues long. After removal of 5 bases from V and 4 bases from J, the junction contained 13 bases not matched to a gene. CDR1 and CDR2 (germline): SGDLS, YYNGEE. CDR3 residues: CASRDRAGPSSYGYTF. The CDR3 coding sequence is TGTGCCAGCAGGGACAGGGCGGGACCTTCTAGCTATGGCTACACCTTC.

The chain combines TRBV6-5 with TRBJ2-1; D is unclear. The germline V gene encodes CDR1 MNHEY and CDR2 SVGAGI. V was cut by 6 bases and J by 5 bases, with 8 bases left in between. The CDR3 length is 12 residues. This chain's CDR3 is CASSPDNNEQFF. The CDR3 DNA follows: TGTGCCAGCAGCCCTGATAACAATGAGCAGTTCTTC.

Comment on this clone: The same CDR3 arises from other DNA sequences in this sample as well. The CDR3 loop is CASSLDDYEQYF. CDR3 DNA: TGTGCCAGCAGTTTAGATGACTACGAGCAGTACTTC. The chain is built from TRBV28 and TRBJ2-7; D gene ambiguous. Germline V gene data show CDR1 as MDHEN and CDR2 as SYDVKM. The CDR3 consists of 12 residues. V was pared by 2 bases and J by 3 bases, with 5 bases between.

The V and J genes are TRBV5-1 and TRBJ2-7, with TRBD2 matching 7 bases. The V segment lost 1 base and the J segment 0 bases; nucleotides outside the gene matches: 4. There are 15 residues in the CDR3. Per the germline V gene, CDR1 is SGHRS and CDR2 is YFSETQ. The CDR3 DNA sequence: TGCGCCAGCAGCTTGTCGCGGGGGAGCTCCTACGAGCAGTACTTC. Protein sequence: CASSLSRGSSYEQYF.

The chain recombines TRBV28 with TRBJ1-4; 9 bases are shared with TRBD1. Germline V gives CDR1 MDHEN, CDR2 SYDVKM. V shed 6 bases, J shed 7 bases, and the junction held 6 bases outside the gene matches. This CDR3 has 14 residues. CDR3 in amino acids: CASRRTGVVEKLFF. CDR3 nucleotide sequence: TGTGCCAGCAGGCGGACAGGGGTAGTTGAAAAACTGTTTTTT.

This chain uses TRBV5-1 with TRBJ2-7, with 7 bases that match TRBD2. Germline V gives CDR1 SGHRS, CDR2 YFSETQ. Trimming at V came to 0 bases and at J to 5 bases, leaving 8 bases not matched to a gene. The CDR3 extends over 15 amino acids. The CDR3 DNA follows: TGCGCCAGCAGCTTGGGCGGGAGCAGGTCTGACGAGCAGTACTTC. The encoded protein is CASSLGGSRSDEQYF.

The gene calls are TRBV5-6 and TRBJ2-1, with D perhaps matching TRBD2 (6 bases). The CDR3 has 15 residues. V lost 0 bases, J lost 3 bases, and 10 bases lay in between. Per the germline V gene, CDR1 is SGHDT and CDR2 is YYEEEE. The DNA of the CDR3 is TGTGCCAGCAGCTTGGGTCTAGCGATCTACAATGAGCAGTTCTTC. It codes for CASSLGLAIYNEQFF. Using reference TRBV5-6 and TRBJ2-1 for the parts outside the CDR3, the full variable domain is DAGVTQSPTHLIKTRGQQVTLRCSPKSGHDTVSWYQQALGQGPQFIFQYYEEEERQRGNFPDRFSGHQFPNYSSELNVNALLLGDSALYLCASSLGLAIYNEQFFGPGTRLTVL.

The CDR3 coding sequence is TGTGCCAGCACGTCACTCCGGGCGGTCGAGCAGTACTTC. It specifies CASTSLRAVEQYF. This rearrangement joins TRBV2 to TRBJ2-7; D gene ambiguous. This CDR3 has 13 amino acids. Germline V CDR1 and CDR2: SNHLY, FYNNEI. The V end was cut by 7 bases, the J end by 6 bases, with 16 bases between. Supplemented by reference TRBV2 and TRBJ2-7, the full variable domain reads EPEVTQTPSHQVTQMGQEVILRCVPISNHLYFYWYRQILGQKVEFLVSFYNNEISEKSEIFDDQFSVERPDGSNFTLKIRSTKLEDSAMYFCASTSLRAVEQYFGPGTRLTVT.

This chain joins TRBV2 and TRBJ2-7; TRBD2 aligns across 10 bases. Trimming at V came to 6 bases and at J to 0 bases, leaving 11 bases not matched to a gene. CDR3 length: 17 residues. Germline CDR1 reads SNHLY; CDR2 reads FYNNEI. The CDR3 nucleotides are TGTGCCAGCAGCGCAGACGCACCTAGCGGGAGCTCCTACGAGCAGTACTTC. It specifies CASSADAPSGSSYEQYF.

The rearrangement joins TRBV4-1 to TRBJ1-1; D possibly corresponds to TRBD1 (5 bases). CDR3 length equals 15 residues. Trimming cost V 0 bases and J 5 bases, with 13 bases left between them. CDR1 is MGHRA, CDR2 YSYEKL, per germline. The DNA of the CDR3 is TGCGCCAGCAGCCAAGATCGGAGGGGTGAAACTGAAGCTTTCTTT. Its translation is CASSQDRRGETEAFF.

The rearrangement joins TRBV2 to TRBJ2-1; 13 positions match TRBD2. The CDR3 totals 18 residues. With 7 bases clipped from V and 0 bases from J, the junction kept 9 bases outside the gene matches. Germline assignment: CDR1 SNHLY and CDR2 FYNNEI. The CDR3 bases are TGTGCCAGCACTAACGGACTAGCGGGAGTGAGCTCCTACAATGAGCAGTTCTTC. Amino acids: CASTNGLAGVSSYNEQFF.

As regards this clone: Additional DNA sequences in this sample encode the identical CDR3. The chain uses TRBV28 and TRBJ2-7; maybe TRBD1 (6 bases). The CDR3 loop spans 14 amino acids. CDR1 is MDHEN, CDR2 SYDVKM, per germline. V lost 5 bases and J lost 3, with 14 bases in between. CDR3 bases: TGTGCCAGCAGTACAGGGACATCGGTCTACGAGCAGTACTTC. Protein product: CASSTGTSVYEQYF.

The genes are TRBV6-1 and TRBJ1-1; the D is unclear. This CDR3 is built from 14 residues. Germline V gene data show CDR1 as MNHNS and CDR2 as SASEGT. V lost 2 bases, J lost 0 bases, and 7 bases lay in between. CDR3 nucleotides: TGTGCCAGCAGTGAACCCGGGCTGAACACTGAAGCTTTCTTT. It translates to CASSEPGLNTEAFF.

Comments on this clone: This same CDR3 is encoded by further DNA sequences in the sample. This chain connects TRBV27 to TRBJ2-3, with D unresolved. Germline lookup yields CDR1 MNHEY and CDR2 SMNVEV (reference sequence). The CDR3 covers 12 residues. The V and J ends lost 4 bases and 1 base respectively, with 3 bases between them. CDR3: CASSYGTDTQYF. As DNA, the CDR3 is TGTGCCAGCAGTTACGGCACAGATACGCAGTATTTT.

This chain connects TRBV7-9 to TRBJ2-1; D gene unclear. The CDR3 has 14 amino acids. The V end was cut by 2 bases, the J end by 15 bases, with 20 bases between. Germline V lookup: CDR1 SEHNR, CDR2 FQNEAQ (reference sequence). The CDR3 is CASSLLPAPLNPFF. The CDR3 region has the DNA TGTGCCAGCAGCTTACTTCCAGCACCATTAAACCCGTTCTTC.

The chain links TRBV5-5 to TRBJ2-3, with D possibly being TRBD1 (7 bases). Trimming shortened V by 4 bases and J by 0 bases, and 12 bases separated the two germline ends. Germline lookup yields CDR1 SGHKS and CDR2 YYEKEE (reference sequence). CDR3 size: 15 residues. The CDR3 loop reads CASSAGQFSTDTQYF. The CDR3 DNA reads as TGTGCCAGCAGCGCGGGACAGTTTAGCACAGATACGCAGTATTTT. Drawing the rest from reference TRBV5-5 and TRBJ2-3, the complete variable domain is DAGVTQSPTHLIKTRGQQVTLRCSPISGHKSVSWYQQVLGQGPQFIFQYYEKEERGRGNFPDRFSARQFPNYSSELNVNALLLGDSALYLCASSAGQFSTDTQYFGPGTRLTVL.

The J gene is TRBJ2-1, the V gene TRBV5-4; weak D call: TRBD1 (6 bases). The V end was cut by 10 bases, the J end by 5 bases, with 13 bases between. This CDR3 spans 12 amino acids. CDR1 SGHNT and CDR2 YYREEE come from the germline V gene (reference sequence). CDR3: CADGTNHNEQFF. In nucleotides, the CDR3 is TGTGCCGATGGGACAAATCACAATGAGCAGTTCTTC.

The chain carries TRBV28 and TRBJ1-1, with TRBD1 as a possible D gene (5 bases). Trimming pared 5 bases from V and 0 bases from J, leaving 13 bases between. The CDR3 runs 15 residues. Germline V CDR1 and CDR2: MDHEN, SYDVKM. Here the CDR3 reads CASSPRGTLNTEAFF. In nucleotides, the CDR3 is TGTGCCAGCAGTCCAAGAGGGACGCTGAACACTGAAGCTTTCTTT.

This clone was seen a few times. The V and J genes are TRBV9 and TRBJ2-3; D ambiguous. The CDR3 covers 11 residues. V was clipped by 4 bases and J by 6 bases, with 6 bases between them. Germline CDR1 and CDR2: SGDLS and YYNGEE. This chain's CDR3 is CASSPRDTQYF. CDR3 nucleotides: TGTGCCAGCAGCCCACGGGATACGCAGTATTTT.

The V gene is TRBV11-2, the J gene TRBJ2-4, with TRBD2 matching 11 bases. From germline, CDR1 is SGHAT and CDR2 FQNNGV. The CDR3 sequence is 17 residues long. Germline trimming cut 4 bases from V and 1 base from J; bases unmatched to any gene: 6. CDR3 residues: CASSSPRTSGAKNIQYF. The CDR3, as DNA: TGTGCCAGCAGCTCCCCCCGGACTAGCGGGGCCAAAAACATTCAGTACTTC.

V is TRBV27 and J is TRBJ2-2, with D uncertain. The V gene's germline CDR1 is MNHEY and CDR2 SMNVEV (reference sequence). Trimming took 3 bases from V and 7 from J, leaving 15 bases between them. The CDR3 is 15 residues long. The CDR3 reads CASSFSVVYLGELFF. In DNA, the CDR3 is TGTGCCAGCAGTTTCTCTGTCGTCTACCTCGGGGAGCTGTTTTTT.

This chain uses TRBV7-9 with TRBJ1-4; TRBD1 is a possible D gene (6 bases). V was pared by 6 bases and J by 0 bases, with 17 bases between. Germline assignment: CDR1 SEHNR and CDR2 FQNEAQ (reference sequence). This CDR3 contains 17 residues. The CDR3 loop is CASRAGHGVPTNEKLFF. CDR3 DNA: TGTGCCAGCAGGGCGGGACATGGGGTCCCAACTAATGAAAAACTGTTTTTT.

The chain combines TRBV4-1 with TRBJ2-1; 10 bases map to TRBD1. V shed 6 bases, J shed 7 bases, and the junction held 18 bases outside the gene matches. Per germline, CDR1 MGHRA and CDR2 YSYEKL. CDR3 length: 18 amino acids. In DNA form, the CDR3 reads TGCGCCAGCAGTTCCGCGTGGCTACCGGGACAGGGGATTAATGAGCAGTTCTTC. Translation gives CASSSAWLPGQGINEQFF.

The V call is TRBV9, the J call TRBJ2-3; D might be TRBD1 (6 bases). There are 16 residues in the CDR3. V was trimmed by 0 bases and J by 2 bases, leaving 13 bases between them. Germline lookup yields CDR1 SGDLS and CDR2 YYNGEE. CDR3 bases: TGTGCCAGCAGCGTAGGGGGACGGGACAACACAGATACGCAGTATTTT. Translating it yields CASSVGGRDNTDTQYF.

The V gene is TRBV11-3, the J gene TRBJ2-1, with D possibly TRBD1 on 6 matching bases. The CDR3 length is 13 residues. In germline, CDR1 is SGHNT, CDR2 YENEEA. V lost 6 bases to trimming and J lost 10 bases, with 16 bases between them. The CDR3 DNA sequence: TGTGCCAGCAGTTTAAATCAGGGGCAGGAGCAGTTCTTC. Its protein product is CASSLNQGQEQFF.